This T cell receptor beta chain stems from a study of OX40 agonist ivuxolimab in advanced cancers. Whole-study context: Hepatocellular carcinoma, melanoma, renal cell or head and neck cancer affected the dose-escalation patients.

Germline V lookup: CDR1 GTSNPN, CDR2 SVGIG (reference sequence). The CDR3 loop spans 14 amino acids. Trimming shortened V by 5 bases and J by 0 bases, and 10 bases separated the two germline ends. Measured with immunoSEQ multiplex PCR; TCRdb has only the in-frame clones, and not every one. The sample has tens of thousands of clones, more than 75% seen once. The chain couples TRBV30 to TRBJ2-2; D is uncertain. This clonotype was obtained from an adult with an advanced solid tumor such as melanoma, head and neck, liver or kidney cancer. The sample here was CD4+ or CD8+ T cells sorted from blood, taken in a trial of the OX40 agonist ivuxolimab. CDR3 protein: CAWATAANTGELFF. In DNA, the CDR3 is TGTGCCTGGGCAACAGCCGCGAACACCGGGGAGCTGTTTTTT.